This is a list of T cell receptor beta chains from one sample in a study of blood T cell repertoires in COVID-19. TCRdb keeps only in-frame clones here, not all; method: immunoSEQ multiplex PCR. The repertoire holds 75,000 to 90,000 clones, with 91% as singletons. The sequenced sample was peripheral blood. The source of these receptors is a human donor in a cohort sampled during active COVID-19. Each CDR3 is given with its conserved first and last residue. A D gene is named only where the DNA matches it firmly. The size entry is marked missing in some rows and otherwise reads once, few, many or a size class.

cdr3_nt cdr3_aa d_call j_call v_call clone_size
TGTGCCAGTAGTATAGTGACTAGCGGACACTACGAGCAGTACTTC CASSIVTSGHYEQYF TRBD2 TRBJ2-7 TRBV19 NA
TGTGCCAGCAGCGTTGCTGGAGCACCCACAGATACGCAGTATTTT CASSVAGAPTDTQYF NA TRBJ2-3 TRBV9 NA
TGTGCCAGCAGCGGTCAACTAGCGGGGGGGCTTACCGGGGAGCTGTTTTTT CASSGQLAGGLTGELFF TRBD2 TRBJ2-2 TRBV3-1/TRBV3-2 NA
TGTGCCACCAGCGCCGGCCGGGACAGGGGGTCTGACGAGCAGTACTTC CATSAGRDRGSDEQYF TRBD1 TRBJ2-7 TRBV15 NA
TGTGCTAGTAGTATTTCGGGACAAGAGACCCAGTACTTC CASSISGQETQYF NA TRBJ2-5 TRBV12-5 once
TGCGCCAGCAGCTTGATCGGGGGGAATGAGCAGTTCTTC CASSLIGGNEQFF TRBD2 TRBJ2-1 TRBV5-1 NA
TGTGCCAGCAGCGTAGGACTAGCGAGGAACACCGGGGAGCTGTTTTTT CASSVGLARNTGELFF TRBD2 TRBJ2-2 TRBV9 NA
TGTGCCAGCAGCTTTCCTAGCGGGGGACCCACCTACGAGCAGTACTTC CASSFPSGGPTYEQYF TRBD2 TRBJ2-7 TRBV7-9 NA
TGTGCCAGCAGTCCGAACAGGGGGAGTCAGCCCCAGCATTTT CASSPNRGSQPQHF TRBD1 TRBJ1-5 TRBV27 NA
TGTGCCAGCAGTTTCCAGGGAGGAGACGAGCAGTACTTC CASSFQGGDEQYF NA TRBJ2-7 TRBV6-5 once
TGTGCCAGCAGCTTTGGGCGGGGGGTCACAGATACGCAGTATTTT CASSFGRGVTDTQYF TRBD2 TRBJ2-3 TRBV11-2 NA
TGTGCCAGCAGCTTAGCACCTATGAACACTGAAGCTTTCTTT CASSLAPMNTEAFF NA TRBJ1-1 TRBV7-2 NA
TGTGCCAGCAGCCAAGGGGCAGATGGCTACACCTTC CASSQGADGYTF NA TRBJ1-2 TRBV4-2 NA
TGCGCCAGCAGCAGGAACCGGGGGGGCCTAGAGACCCAGTACTTC CASSRNRGGLETQYF TRBD2 TRBJ2-5 TRBV5-1 NA
TGCGCCAGCAGCCAAGATATGATGGGACAATCCTACGAGCAGTACTTC CASSQDMMGQSYEQYF NA TRBJ2-7 TRBV4-3 once
TGTGCCAGCAGCTCCCGGGGTACCTACGAGCAGTACTTC CASSSRGTYEQYF NA TRBJ2-7 TRBV7-9 NA